The 11 T cell receptor beta chains below all came from one sample that was sequenced in a study of T cell responses to AZD1222 COVID-19 vaccine. The method was immunoSEQ multiplex PCR; TCRdb's version includes in-frame clones alone and lacks a portion of them. This table has 150,000 to 250,000 clones, 80% to 95% appearing once. Sequencing used peripheral blood, obtained 28 days after the second AZD1222 dose. The receptor source for this set is an adult who received the AZD1222 COVID-19 vaccine.

The chain joins TRBV5-1 to TRBJ2-2; the D gene is possibly TRBD1 (5 bases). There are 14 residues in the CDR3. Germline values: CDR1 SGHRS, CDR2 YFSETQ. The V end was cut by 0 bases, the J end by 4 bases, with 7 bases between. CDR3 in DNA: TGCGCCAGCAGCTTGGTAGGGGCCACCGGGGAGCTGTTTTTT. This encodes CASSLVGATGELFF.

The rearrangement joins TRBV3-1 (or the pseudogene TRBV3-2) to TRBJ2-1; 7 nucleotides match TRBD2. This CDR3 has 15 residues. Germline CDR1 is LGHDT and CDR2 is YNNKEL (reference sequence). After removal of 0 bases from V and 7 bases from J, the junction contained 6 bases not matched to a gene. CDR3 bases: TGTGCCAGCAGCCAAGATCCAGCGGGGCGTAATGAGCAGTTCTTC. Its protein is CASSQDPAGRNEQFF.

In the case of this clone: This CDR3 is also generated by other DNA sequences in the sample. V and J are TRBV2 and TRBJ1-5, with 10 bases that match TRBD1. The ends lost 8 bases at V and 5 bases at J; junction bases unmatched: 6. CDR1 is SNHLY, CDR2 FYNNEI, per germline. CDR3 length: 14 residues. The CDR3 nucleotides are TGTGCCAGCTCTCGGGGACAGGGGCATCAGCCCCAGCATTTT. Translated: CASSRGQGHQPQHF.

The chain couples TRBV4-2 to TRBJ1-5, with D maybe TRBD1 (5 bases). Trimming cost V 0 bases and J 7 bases, with 13 bases left between them. Looked up from germline, CDR1 is LGHNA and CDR2 is YNFKEQ. The CDR3 is 15 amino acids. CDR3 nucleotide sequence: TGTGCCAGCAGCCAAGAACCGGGGGGAAGCCAGCCCCAGCATTTT. This sequence encodes CASSQEPGGSQPQHF.

This rearrangement joins TRBV7-6 to TRBJ1-1; D is perhaps TRBD1 (5 bases). Trimming took 3 bases from V and 5 from J, leaving 10 bases between them. Germline CDR1 SGHVS, CDR2 FNYEAQ. The CDR3 consists of 13 residues. CDR3 DNA sequence: TGTGCCAGCAGCTTCGGGGGTAGGACTGAAGCTTTCTTT. It encodes CASSFGGRTEAFF.

This rearrangement joins TRBV2 to TRBJ1-1, with TRBD1 as a possible D gene (6 bases). Trimming left V 7 bases short and J 11 bases short, with 14 bases between. The CDR3 length is 11 residues. The V gene's germline CDR1 is SNHLY and CDR2 FYNNEI. The CDR3 here is CASTLGGLAFF. In nucleotides, the CDR3 is TGTGCCAGCACCCTTGGGGGGCTCGCTTTCTTT.

The DNA of the CDR3 is TGTGCCATCAGTGAGTCGCTGGGGTACACTGAAGCTTTCTTT. Amino acids: CAISESLGYTEAFF. The rearrangement joins TRBV10-3 to TRBJ1-1, with D uncertain. V lost 0 bases, J lost 3 bases, and 8 bases lay in between. CDR3 size: 14 residues. Germline V gene lookup returns CDR1 ENHRY and CDR2 SYGVKD.

The chain carries TRBV19 and TRBJ1-3, with TRBD1 matching over 8 bases. This CDR3 contains 15 residues. Germline values: CDR1 LNHDA, CDR2 SQIVND (reference sequence). J gave up 10 bases and V 7 bases, and 15 bases lay outside the gene matches. This CDR3 is CASTRTGTPVRTIYF. As DNA, the CDR3 is TGTGCCAGTACCAGGACAGGGACGCCCGTGAGGACCATATATTTT.

The chain has TRBV10-1 and TRBJ1-1, with D maybe TRBD1 (6 bases). The CDR3 loop spans 13 amino acids. Trimming removed 6 bases at V and 4 bases at J, with 12 bases between. Germline loops: CDR1 WNHNN, CDR2 SYGVQD (reference sequence). The CDR3 nucleotides read TGCGCCAGCAGGGGGGGCTCTGGCACTGAAGCTTTCTTT. It is translated as CASRGGSGTEAFF.

This clone is a singleton in its sample. The chain employs TRBV4-3 and TRBJ2-3; 10 bases agree with TRBD2. The CDR3 consists of 14 residues. Germline values: CDR1 LGHNA, CDR2 YSLEER. The V segment lost 8 bases and the J segment 7 bases; nucleotides outside the gene matches: 9. The CDR3 region is CASAPSGGANTQYF. CDR3 coding DNA: TGCGCCAGCGCACCCAGCGGGGGGGCCAATACGCAGTATTTT.

The chain uses TRBV18 and TRBJ1-2; D might be TRBD1 (6 bases). The CDR3 length is 14 residues. V lost 3 bases to trimming and J lost 5 bases, with 13 bases between them. Germline CDR1 is KGHSH and CDR2 is LQKENI. The CDR3 loop is CASSPTDSPYGYTF. CDR3 nucleotides: TGTGCCAGCTCACCCACGGACAGCCCTTATGGCTACACCTTC.